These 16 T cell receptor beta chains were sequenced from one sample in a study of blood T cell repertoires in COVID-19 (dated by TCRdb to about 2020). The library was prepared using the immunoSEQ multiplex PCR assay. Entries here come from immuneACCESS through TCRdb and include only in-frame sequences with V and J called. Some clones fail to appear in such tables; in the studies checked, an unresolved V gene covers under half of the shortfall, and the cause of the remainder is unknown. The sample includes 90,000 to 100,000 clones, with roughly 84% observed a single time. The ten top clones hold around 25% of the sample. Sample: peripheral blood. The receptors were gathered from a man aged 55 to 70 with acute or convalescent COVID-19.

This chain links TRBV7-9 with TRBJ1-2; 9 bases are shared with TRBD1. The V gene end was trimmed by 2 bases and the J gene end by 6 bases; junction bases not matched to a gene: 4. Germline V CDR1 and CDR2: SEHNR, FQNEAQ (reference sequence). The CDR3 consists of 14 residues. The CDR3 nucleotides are TGTGCCAGCAGCTTACAACAGGGGGCAGATGGCTACACCTTC. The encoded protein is CASSLQQGADGYTF.

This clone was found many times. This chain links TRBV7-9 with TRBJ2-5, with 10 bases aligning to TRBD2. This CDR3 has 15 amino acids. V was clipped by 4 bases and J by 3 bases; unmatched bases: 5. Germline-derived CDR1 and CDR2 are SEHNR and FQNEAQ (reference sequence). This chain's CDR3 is CASSYSSGGEETQYF. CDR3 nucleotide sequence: TGTGCCAGCAGCTACTCCAGCGGGGGGGAAGAGACCCAGTACTTC.

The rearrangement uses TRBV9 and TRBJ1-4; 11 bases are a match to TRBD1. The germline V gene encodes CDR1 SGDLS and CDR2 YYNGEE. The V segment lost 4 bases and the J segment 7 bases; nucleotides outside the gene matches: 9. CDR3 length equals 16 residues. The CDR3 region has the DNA TGTGCCAGCAGCCCACGACGGACAGGGGGCTTTGAAAAACTGTTTTTT. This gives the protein CASSPRRTGGFEKLFF.

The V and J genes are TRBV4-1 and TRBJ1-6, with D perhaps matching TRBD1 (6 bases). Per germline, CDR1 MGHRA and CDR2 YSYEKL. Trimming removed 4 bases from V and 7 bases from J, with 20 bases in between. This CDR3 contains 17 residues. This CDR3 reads CASSRAARGGENSPLHF. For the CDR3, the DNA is TGCGCCAGCAGCCGAGCGGCGCGAGGGGGTGAAAATTCACCCCTCCACTTT.

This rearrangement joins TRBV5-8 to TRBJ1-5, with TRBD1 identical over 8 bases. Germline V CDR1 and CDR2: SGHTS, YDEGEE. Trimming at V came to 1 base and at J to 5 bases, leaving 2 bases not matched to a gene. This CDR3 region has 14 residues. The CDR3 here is CASSLQGADQPQHF. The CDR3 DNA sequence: TGTGCCAGCAGCTTGCAGGGGGCGGATCAGCCCCAGCATTTT.

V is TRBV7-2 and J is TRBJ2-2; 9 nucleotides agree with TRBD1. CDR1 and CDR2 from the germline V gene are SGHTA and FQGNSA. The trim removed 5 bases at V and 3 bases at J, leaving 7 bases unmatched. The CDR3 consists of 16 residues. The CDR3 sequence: CASSRTQGADTGELFF. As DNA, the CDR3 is TGTGCCAGCAGCCGGACACAGGGGGCCGACACCGGGGAGCTGTTTTTT.

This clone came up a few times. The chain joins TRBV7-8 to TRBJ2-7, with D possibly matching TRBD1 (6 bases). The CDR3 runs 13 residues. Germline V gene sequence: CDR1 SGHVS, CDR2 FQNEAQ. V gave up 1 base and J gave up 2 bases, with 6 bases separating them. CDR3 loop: CASSLGGPYEQYV. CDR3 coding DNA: TGTGCCAGCAGCTTAGGGGGGCCCTACGAGCAGTACGTC.

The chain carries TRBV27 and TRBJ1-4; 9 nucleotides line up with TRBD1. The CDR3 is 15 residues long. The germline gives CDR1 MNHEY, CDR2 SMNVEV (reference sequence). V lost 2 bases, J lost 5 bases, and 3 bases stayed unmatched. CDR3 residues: CASSLGGTGNEKLFF. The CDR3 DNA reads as TGTGCCAGCAGTTTAGGGGGGACAGGGAATGAAAAACTGTTTTTT.

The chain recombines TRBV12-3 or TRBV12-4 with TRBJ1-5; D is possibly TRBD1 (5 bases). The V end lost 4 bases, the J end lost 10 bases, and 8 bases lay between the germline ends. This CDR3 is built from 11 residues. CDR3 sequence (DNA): TGTGCCAGCAGTTCCCAGGGACCCCAGCATTTT. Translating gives CASSSQGPQHF.

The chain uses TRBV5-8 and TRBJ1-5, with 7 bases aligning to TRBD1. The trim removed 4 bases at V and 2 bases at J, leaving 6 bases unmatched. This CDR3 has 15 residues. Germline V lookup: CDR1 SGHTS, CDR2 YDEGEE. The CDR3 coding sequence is TGTGCCAGCAGCATTGGACAGGTCGGCAATCAGCCCCAGCATTTT. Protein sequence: CASSIGQVGNQPQHF.

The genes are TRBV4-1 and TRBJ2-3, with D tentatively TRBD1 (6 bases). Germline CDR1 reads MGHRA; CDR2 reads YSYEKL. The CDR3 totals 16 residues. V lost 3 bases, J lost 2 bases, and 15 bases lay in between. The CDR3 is CASSHVRDKPTDTQYF. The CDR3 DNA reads TGCGCCAGCAGCCATGTCCGGGACAAACCCACAGATACGCAGTATTTT.

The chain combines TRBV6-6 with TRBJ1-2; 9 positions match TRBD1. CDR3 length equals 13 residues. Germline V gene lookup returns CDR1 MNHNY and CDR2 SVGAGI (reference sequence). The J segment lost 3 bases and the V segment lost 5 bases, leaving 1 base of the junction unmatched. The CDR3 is CASSTGGDYGYTF. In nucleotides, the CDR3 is TGTGCCAGCAGTACAGGGGGCGACTATGGCTACACCTTC.

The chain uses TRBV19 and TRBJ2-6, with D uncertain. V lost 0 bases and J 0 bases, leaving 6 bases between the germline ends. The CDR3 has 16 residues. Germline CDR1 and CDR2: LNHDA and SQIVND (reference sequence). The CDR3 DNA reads TGTGCCAGTAGTATAGAATCCTACTCTGGGGCCAACGTCCTGACTTTC. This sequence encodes CASSIESYSGANVLTF.

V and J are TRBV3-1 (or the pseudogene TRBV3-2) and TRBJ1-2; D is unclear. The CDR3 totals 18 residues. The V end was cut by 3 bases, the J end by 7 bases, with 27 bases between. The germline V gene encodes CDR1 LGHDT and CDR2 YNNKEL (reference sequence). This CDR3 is CASSHRFSAGARIGGYTF. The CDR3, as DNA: TGTGCCAGCAGCCATCGGTTCTCGGCGGGAGCACGAATCGGTGGCTACACCTTC.

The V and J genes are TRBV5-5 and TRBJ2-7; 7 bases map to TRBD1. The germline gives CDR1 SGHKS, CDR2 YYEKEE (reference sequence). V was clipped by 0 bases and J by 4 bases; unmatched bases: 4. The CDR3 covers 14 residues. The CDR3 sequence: CASSLGQGLYEQYF. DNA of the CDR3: TGTGCCAGCAGCTTGGGACAGGGTTTGTACGAGCAGTACTTC.

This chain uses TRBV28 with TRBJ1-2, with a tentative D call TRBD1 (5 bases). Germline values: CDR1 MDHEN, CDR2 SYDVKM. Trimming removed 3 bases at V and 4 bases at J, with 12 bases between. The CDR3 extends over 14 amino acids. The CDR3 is CASSFGGSPYGYTF. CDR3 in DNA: TGTGCCAGCAGTTTCGGGGGTTCCCCCTATGGCTACACCTTC.